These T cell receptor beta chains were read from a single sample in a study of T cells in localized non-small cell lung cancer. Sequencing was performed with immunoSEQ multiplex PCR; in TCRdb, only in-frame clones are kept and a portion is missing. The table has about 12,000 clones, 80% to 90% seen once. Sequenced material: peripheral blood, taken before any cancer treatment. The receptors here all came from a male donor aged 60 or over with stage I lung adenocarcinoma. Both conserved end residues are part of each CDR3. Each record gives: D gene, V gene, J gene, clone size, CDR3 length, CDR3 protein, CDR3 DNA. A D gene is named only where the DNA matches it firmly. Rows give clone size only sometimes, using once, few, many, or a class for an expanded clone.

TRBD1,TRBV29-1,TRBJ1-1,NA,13,CSVWDRVGTEAFF,TGCAGCGTATGGGACAGGGTGGGCACTGAAGCTTTCTTT
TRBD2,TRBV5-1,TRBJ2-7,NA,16,CASSRGLAGGSYEQYF,TGCGCCAGCAGCCGGGGACTAGCGGGAGGGTCCTACGAGCAGTACTTC
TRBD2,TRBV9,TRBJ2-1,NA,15,CASSGGLAERNEQFF,TGTGCCAGCAGCGGCGGACTAGCGGAGAGAAATGAGCAGTTCTTC
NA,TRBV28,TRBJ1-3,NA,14,CASSLEGTGNTIYF,TGTGCCAGCAGTTTGGAGGGTACTGGAAACACCATATATTTT
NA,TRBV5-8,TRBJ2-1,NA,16,CASSRLRQSVYNEQFF,TGTGCCAGCAGCCGACTCCGACAGAGCGTTTACAATGAGCAGTTCTTC
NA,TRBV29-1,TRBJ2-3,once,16,CSVGTGGTARTDTQYF,TGCAGCGTGGGGACGGGTGGCACAGCTCGCACAGATACGCAGTATTTT
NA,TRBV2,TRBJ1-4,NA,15,CASSRTGASNEKLFF,TGTGCCAGCAGTCGAACCGGGGCCTCTAATGAAAAACTGTTTTTT
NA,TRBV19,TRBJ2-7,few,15,CASSIDGIDSYEQYF,TGTGCCAGTAGTATAGATGGCATAGACTCCTACGAGCAGTACTTC
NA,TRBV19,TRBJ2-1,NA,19,CASSMRYRSNLGSYNEQFF,TGTGCCAGTAGTATGAGGTATAGGTCAAACCTAGGCTCCTACAATGAGCAGTTCTTC
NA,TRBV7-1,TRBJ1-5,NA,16,CASSLRRVGGRQPQHF,TGTGCCAGCAGCTTACGGCGGGTCGGGGGCCGTCAGCCCCAGCATTTT
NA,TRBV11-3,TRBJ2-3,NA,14,CASSLNPSTDTQYF,TGTGCCAGCAGCCTAAATCCTAGCACAGATACGCAGTATTTT
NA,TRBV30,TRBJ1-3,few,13,CAWRRRSGNTIYF,TGTGCCTGGAGGCGACGCTCTGGAAACACCATATATTTT
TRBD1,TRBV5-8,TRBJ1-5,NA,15,CASNPGTVSNQPQHF,TGTGCCAGCAACCCCGGGACAGTCAGCAATCAGCCCCAGCATTTT
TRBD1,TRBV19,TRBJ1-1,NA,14,CASSSTGGNTEAFF,TGTGCCAGTAGTTCGACAGGGGGTAACACTGAAGCTTTCTTT
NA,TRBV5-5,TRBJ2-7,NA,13,CASSFNRVTEQYF,TGTGCCAGCAGCTTTAACAGGGTGACCGAGCAGTACTTC
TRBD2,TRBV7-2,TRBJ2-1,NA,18,CASSLELAGVYRYNEQFF,TGTGCCAGCAGCTTGGAACTAGCGGGAGTTTATCGATACAATGAGCAGTTCTTC
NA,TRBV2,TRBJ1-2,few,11,CASRQGWGFTF,TGTGCCAGCAGACAGGGATGGGGGTTCACCTTC
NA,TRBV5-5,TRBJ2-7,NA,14,CASSLRGNVGEQYF,TGTGCCAGCAGCTTGAGGGGGAACGTTGGGGAGCAGTACTTC
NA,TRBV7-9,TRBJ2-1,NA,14,CASSLVTEYNEQFF,TGTGCCAGCAGCTTAGTGACGGAATACAATGAGCAGTTCTTC
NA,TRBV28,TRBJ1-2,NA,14,CASSPLGIREGYTF,TGTGCCAGCAGCCCCTTGGGGATCAGAGAGGGCTACACCTTC
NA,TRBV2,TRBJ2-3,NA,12,CASRGVDDTQYF,TGTGCCAGCAGGGGTGTGGACGATACGCAGTATTTT
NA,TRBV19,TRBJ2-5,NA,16,CASSPTPYRDLETQYF,TGTGCCAGTAGCCCTACGCCCTACAGGGATCTGGAGACCCAGTACTTC
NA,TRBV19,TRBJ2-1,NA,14,CASSIWGVDNEQFF,TGTGCCAGTAGTATCTGGGGAGTCGACAATGAGCAGTTCTTC
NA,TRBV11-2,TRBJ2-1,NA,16,CASSLDPGEGYNEQFF,TGTGCCAGCAGCTTAGATCCAGGAGAGGGTTACAATGAGCAGTTCTTC
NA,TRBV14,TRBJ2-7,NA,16,CASSQDRGSPTYEQYF,TGTGCCAGCAGCCAAGATCGGGGCAGCCCTACCTACGAGCAGTACTTC
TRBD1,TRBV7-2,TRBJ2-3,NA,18,CASSSVQGAIISTDTQYF,TGTGCCAGCAGTTCGGTACAGGGGGCTATCATTAGCACAGATACGCAGTATTTT
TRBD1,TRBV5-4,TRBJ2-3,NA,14,CASSLVTGTDTQYF,TGTGCCAGCAGCTTGGTGACAGGGACAGATACGCAGTATTTT
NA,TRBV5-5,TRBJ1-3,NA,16,CASSSIPDSSGNTIYF,TGTGCCAGCAGCTCAATACCTGACAGCTCTGGAAACACCATATATTTT
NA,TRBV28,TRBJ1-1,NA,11,CLCQGNTEAFF,TGCCTCTGCCAGGGGAACACTGAAGCTTTCTTT
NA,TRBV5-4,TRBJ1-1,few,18,CASSRQIRTLKTNTEAFF,TGTGCCAGCAGCCGCCAAATCAGAACACTCAAAACGAACACTGAAGCTTTCTTT
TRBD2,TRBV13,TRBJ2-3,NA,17,CASSLEGLAGSTDTQYF,TGTGCCAGCAGCTTAGAGGGACTAGCGGGATCCACAGATACGCAGTATTTT
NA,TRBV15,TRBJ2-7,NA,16,CATSRELGPGKYEQYF,TGTGCCACCAGCAGAGAGCTGGGGCCAGGAAAGTACGAGCAGTACTTC
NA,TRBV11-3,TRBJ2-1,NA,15,CASSLFSGDYNEQFF,TGTGCCAGCAGCTTATTCAGCGGAGACTACAATGAGCAGTTCTTC
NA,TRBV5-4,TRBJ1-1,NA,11,CATSGNTEAFF,TGTGCCACCTCGGGGAACACTGAAGCTTTCTTT
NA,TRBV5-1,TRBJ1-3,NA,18,CASSFTGPTSSSGNTIYF,TGCGCCAGCAGCTTTACAGGCCCCACATCGAGCTCTGGAAACACCATATATTTT
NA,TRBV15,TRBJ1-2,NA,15,CATSRDRGQGYGYTF,TGTGCCACCAGCAGAGACCGGGGGCAAGGCTATGGCTACACCTTC
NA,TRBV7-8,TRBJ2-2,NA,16,CASSLYPSGDTGELFF,TGTGCCAGCAGCTTATATCCCTCGGGGGACACCGGGGAGCTGTTTTTT
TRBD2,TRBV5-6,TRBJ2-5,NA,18,CASSRSERTSGTKGTQYF,TGTGCCAGCAGCCGCTCCGAACGGACTAGCGGGACGAAAGGGACCCAGTACTTC
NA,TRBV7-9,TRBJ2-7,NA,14,CASSLGRPVYEQYF,TGTGCCAGCAGCTTGGGCAGGCCGGTTTACGAGCAGTACTTC
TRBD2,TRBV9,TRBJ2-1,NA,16,CASSVVGLAGINEQFF,TGTGCCAGCAGCGTAGTGGGACTAGCGGGAATCAATGAGCAGTTCTTC
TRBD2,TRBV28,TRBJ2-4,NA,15,CASSSLGEGKNIQYF,TGTGCCAGCAGTTCTCTAGGGGAGGGGAAAAACATTCAGTACTTC
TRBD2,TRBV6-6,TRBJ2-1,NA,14,CASSQGTSINEQFF,TGTGCCAGCAGTCAAGGGACTAGCATCAATGAGCAGTTCTTC
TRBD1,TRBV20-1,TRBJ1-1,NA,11,CSATRQGSAFF,TGCAGTGCTACCAGACAGGGATCGGCTTTCTTT
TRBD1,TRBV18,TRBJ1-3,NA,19,CASSPSRDRGQFRGNTIYF,TGTGCCAGCTCACCATCCCGGGACAGGGGGCAATTTCGTGGAAACACCATATATTTT
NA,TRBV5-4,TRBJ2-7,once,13,CASSLQGAYEQYF,TGTGCCAGCAGCCTACAAGGGGCCTACGAGCAGTACTTC
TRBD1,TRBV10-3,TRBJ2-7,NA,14,CAIRTGGESYEQYF,TGTGCCATCAGGACAGGGGGAGAGTCCTACGAGCAGTACTTC
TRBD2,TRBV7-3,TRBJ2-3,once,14,CASSPSGPTDTQYF,TGTGCCAGCAGCCCTAGCGGACCCACAGATACGCAGTATTTT
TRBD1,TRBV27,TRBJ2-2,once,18,CASSLGTGQGANTGELFF,TGTGCCAGCAGTTTAGGGACCGGACAGGGGGCGAACACCGGGGAGCTGTTTTTT
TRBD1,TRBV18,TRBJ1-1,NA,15,CASSPYMNQGAEAFF,TGTGCCAGCTCACCATACATGAACCAGGGGGCTGAAGCTTTCTTT
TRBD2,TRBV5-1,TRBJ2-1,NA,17,CASSLRPTSGKDNEQFF,TGCGCCAGCAGCTTACGACCGACTAGCGGGAAAGACAATGAGCAGTTCTTC